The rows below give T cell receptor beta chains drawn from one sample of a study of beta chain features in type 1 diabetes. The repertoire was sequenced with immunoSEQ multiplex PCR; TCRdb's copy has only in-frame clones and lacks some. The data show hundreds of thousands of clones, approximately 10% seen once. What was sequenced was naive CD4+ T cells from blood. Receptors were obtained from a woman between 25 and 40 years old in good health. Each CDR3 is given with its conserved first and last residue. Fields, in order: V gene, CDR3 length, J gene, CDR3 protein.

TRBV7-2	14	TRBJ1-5	CASSFGNSNQPQHF
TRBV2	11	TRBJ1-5	CASRMGGTQHF
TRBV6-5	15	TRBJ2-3	CASSYSSLARDTQYF
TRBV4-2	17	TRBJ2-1	CASSQAAAGGLYNEQFF
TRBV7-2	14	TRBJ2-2	CASVWDSATGELFF
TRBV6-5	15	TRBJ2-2	CASSYFGTGSGELFF
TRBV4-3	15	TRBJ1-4	CASSQGLTTNEKLFF
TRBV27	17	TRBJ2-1	CASSTASGSLAYNEQFF
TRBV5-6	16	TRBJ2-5	CASSLALRGRGETQYF
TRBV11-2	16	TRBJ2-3	CASSLSLGAEADTQYF
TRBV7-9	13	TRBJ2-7	CASSLSVSYEQYF
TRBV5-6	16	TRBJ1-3	CASSLKTGGSGNTIYF
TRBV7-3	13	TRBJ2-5	CASSRVGGETQYF
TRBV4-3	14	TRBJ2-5	CASSQDSGTETQYF
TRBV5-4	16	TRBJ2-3	CASSYRLAESTDTQYF
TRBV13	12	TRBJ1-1	CASSLAGAEAFF
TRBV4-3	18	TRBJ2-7	CASSQDGSWRGVEYEQYF
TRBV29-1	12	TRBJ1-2	CSVGTGDSGYTF
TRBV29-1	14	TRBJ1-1	CSVVRSSRNTEAFF
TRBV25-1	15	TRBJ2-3	CATVLAGPSTDTQYF
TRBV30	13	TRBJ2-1	CAWDPSAYNEQFF
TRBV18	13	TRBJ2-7	CASSAGISYEQYF
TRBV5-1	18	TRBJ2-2	CASSSVYKGQTFTGELFF
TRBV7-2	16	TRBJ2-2	CASSPFLAGDTGELFF
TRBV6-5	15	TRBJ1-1	CASSYRLTVYTEAFF
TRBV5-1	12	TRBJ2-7	CASSLQGSEQYF
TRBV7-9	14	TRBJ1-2	CASSPGQVNYGYTF
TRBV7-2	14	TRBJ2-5	CASSFSGGQETQYF
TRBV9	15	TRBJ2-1	CASSVTSDSYNEQFF
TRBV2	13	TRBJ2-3	CASSTGVPDTQYF
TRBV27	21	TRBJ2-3	CASSLPRLAGGPVMTRDPQYF